Listed below are T cell receptor beta chains from one sample, sequenced in a study of blood T cell repertoires in COVID-19. The assay was immunoSEQ multiplex PCR, and TCRdb's table has in-frame clones only and misses some. The table has some 200,000 clones, 80% to 90% seen once; the top ten hold around an eighth. Sequencing was done on a sample of peripheral blood. These receptor sequences come from a man aged 30-40 years with active or convalescent COVID-19. Each CDR3 is given with its conserved first and last residue. Fields, in order: D gene, J gene, V gene, CDR3 protein, CDR3 DNA. The D gene is left open where the match is weak.

TRBD2	TRBJ2-5	TRBV2	CASSVLPTSGGFLETQYF	TGTGCCAGCAGTGTCCTACCGACTAGCGGGGGCTTCCTGGAGACCCAGTACTTC
-	TRBJ2-2	TRBV11-2	CASSFSYPPTGELFF	TGTGCCAGCAGCTTTTCCTACCCTCCCACCGGGGAGCTGTTTTTT
-	TRBJ1-2	TRBV9	CASSFGQLYGYTF	TGTGCCAGCAGCTTCGGACAGCTATATGGCTACACCTTC
-	TRBJ1-1	TRBV29-1	CSGETGSVTEAFF	TGCAGCGGCGAAACAGGGTCTGTCACTGAAGCTTTCTTT
TRBD1	TRBJ1-1	TRBV5-8	CASSFGRGDTEAFF	TGTGCCAGCAGCTTCGGCAGGGGGGACACTGAAGCTTTCTTT
TRBD1	TRBJ1-2	TRBV28	CASSSPGQATNYGYTF	TGTGCCAGCAGTTCGCCGGGACAGGCGACGAACTATGGCTACACCTTC
-	TRBJ2-3	TRBV30	CAWSVMRDTQYF	TGTGCCTGGAGTGTAATGCGGGATACGCAGTATTTT
TRBD1	TRBJ1-1	TRBV11-2	CASSIRGLTEAFF	TGTGCCAGCAGCATCAGGGGGCTCACTGAAGCTTTCTTT
TRBD2	TRBJ2-5	TRBV7-2	CASSLRGSGRETQYF	TGTGCCAGCAGCTTACGCGGGAGCGGGAGGGAGACCCAGTACTTC
TRBD2	TRBJ2-7	TRBV7-2	CASSLALSGREYEQYF	TGTGCCAGCAGCTTAGCGCTGAGCGGGAGAGAGTACGAGCAGTACTTC
TRBD1	TRBJ1-4	TRBV4-1	CASSQGDRENEKLFF	TGCGCCAGCAGCCAGGGGGACAGAGAGAATGAAAAACTGTTTTTT
-	TRBJ2-7	TRBV7-2	CASSLVGPSYEQYF	TGTGCCAGCAGCTTAGTGGGGCCTTCCTACGAGCAGTACTTC
TRBD1	TRBJ1-4	TRBV5-4	CASSAPGTAGEKLFF	TGTGCCAGCAGCGCCCCCGGGACAGCCGGGGAAAAACTGTTTTTT
-	TRBJ1-2	TRBV27	CASSQQVPPYGYTF	TGTGCCAGCAGCCAACAGGTACCACCCTATGGCTACACCTTC
-	TRBJ2-2	TRBV9	CASSIGTNTGELFF	TGTGCCAGCAGCATAGGGACAAACACCGGGGAGCTGTTTTTT
TRBD2	TRBJ2-7	TRBV7-9	CASSLGTSGSYAYEQYF	TGTGCCAGCAGCTTGGGGACTAGCGGGAGTTACGCCTACGAGCAGTACTTC
-	TRBJ2-7	TRBV19	CASSPPLGGGKDEQYF	TGTGCCAGTAGTCCTCCTCTAGGGGGTGGAAAAGACGAGCAGTACTTC
-	TRBJ2-1	TRBV12-3/TRBV12-4	CASSSLSRDTFF	TGTGCCAGCAGTTCCCTGTCCCGGGACACGTTCTTC
TRBD2	TRBJ2-1	TRBV25-1	CASTFGGGGNEQFF	TGTGCCAGCACCTTCGGGGGGGGAGGGAATGAGCAGTTCTTC
TRBD1	TRBJ2-2	TRBV28	CASSVGQGEAGELFF	TGTGCCAGCAGTGTTGGACAGGGGGAGGCCGGGGAGCTGTTTTTT